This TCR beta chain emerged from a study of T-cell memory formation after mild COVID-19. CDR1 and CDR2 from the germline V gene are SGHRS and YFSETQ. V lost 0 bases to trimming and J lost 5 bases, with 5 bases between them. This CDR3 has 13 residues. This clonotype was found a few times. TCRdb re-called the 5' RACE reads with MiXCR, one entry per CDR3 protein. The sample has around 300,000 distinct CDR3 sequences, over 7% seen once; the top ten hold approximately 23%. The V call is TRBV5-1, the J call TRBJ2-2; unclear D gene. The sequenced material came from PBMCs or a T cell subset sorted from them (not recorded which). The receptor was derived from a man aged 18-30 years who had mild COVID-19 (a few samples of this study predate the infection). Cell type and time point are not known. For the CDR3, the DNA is TGCGCCAGCAGCTTGGGGTGGACCGGGGAGCTGTTTTTT. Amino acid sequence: CASSLGWTGELFF.